This record concerns one T cell receptor (beta chain) sequence. Its specificity is not known. With 60 Vbeta and 13 Jbeta primers, the PCR was carried out. Measured with immunoSEQ multiplex PCR; TCRdb has only the in-frame clones, and not every one. Counted here are roughly 130,000 clones, about four fifths occurring once; the ten biggest clones make up under 6%. This sample is drawn from a study of cytomegalovirus exposure and HLA in healthy donors. Background on the study: For the approximately 360 genotyped donors, over 80% fell within the Caucasian-associated ancestry cluster. Study-wide findings and caveats: In a later analysis, TCR beta V- and J-gene trimming showed a link to a missense DCLRE1C variant. In most subjects, TCR beta sequences reportedly gave accurate predictions of HLA-A and HLA-B alleles.

V lost 0 bases, J lost 0 bases, and 4 bases stayed unmatched. This CDR3 is 17 amino acids long. Per germline, CDR1 MNHEY and CDR2 SMNVEV (reference sequence). J is TRBJ1-4 and V is TRBV27; TRBD1 aligns across 7 bases. The sequencing input was PBMCs. This TCR came from a man younger than 45 in good health and CMV-seronegative. The CDR3 coding sequence is TGTGCCAGCAGTTTATCGAGGGGGCAGACAACTAATGAAAAACTGTTTTTT. Protein: CASSLSRGQTTNEKLFF.